The clone carrying this T cell receptor (beta chain) has a handful of counts. Its target is unknown. The entry originates in a study of beta chain features in type 1 diabetes. Study-level results: TCRB CDR3 length was moderately but significantly reduced in all four CD4+ subsets of Type 1 diabetes patients.

The CDR3 runs to 14 residues. V was shortened by 7 bases and J by 0 bases, with 10 bases between the two germline ends. In germline, CDR1 is LNHDA, CDR2 SQIVND (reference sequence). The whole isolated RNA underwent reverse transcription, so sequencing captured expressed TCRB transcripts. Data came from immunoSEQ multiplex PCR; TCRdb stores just in-frame clones and leaves some out. The data contain about 660,000 clones, around 15% of them singletons. Purity (above 95%) was reached by all sorted populations. The V call is TRBV19, the J call TRBJ1-5; D not certain. The clonotype comes from a man aged 18 to 29 with type 1 diabetes. The sequenced sample was naive CD4+ T cells from blood. DNA of the CDR3: TGTGCCAGTACGCCGGGCAATAGCAATCAGCCCCAGCATTTT. Translating it yields CASTPGNSNQPQHF.